Listed here are 23 T cell receptor beta chains from one sample, sequenced in a study of glioma-infiltrating T cells. Amplification of TCR alpha and beta CDR3 regions from RNA used iRepertoire nested multiplex PCR. TCRdb reprocessed the multiplex PCR reads via MiXCR and lists one record per CDR3 protein. The table records around 150,000 distinct CDR3 sequences, more than 35% of them present only once. Sequencing was performed on glioma tissue, nonneoplastic brain tissue, or PBMCs (not recorded which). These receptors were collected from a human donor with low-grade glioma or glioblastoma, undergoing nonglioma brain surgery, or in good health (not recorded which).

As concerns this clonotype: With a much larger clone just one base away, this may be a read error. This chain connects TRBV27 to TRBJ2-7; 9 bases align to TRBD1. Germline CDR1 and CDR2: MNHEY and SMNVEV (reference sequence). The CDR3 is 14 amino acids. Trimming removed 5 bases from V and 5 bases from J; junction bases left unmatched: 7. The CDR3 loop is CASSLGTGRDEQYF. Here the CDR3 DNA reads TGTGCCAGCAGTCTCGGGACAGGGAGGGACGAGCAGTACTTC.

In regard to this clonotype: This may come from a read error, since a much larger clone is one base off. The chain uses TRBV6-2 or TRBV6-3 and TRBJ1-3; D is undetermined. In germline, CDR1 is MNHEY, CDR2 SVGEGT. Trimming left V 7 bases short and J 2 bases short, with 12 bases between. The CDR3 contains 14 residues. The CDR3 DNA reads as TGTGCCAGCAAAATGATAGTCACTGGAAACACCATATATTTT. This gives the protein CASKMIVTGNTIYF.

On this clonotype: A much larger clone lies one base from this, so it may be a read error. The chain joins TRBV20-1 to TRBJ1-6, with a tentative D call TRBD1 (5 bases). This CDR3 comprises 15 residues. From germline, CDR1 is DFQATT and CDR2 SNEGSKA (reference sequence). The germline V and J ends were trimmed by 5 bases and 6 bases, with 17 bases remaining between them. The CDR3 is CSASRGDGINSPLHF. The CDR3 nucleotides read TGCAGTGCTTCTCGAGGGGATGGAATTAATTCACCCCTCCACTTT.

This clonotype was detected only a few times. The rearrangement uses TRBV11-2 and TRBJ1-1; D possibly corresponds to TRBD1 (5 bases). The length of the CDR3 is 14 residues. Germline V gene sequence: CDR1 SGHAT, CDR2 FQNNGV. Trimming removed 2 bases from V and 0 bases from J, with 7 bases in between. The CDR3 region has the DNA TGTGCCAGCAGCTTAATGGGACTGAACACTGAAGCTTTCTTT. Translating it yields CASSLMGLNTEAFF.

Only a few counts were recorded for this clonotype. V is TRBV4-2 and J is TRBJ2-1; 9 bases are a match to TRBD1. Germline assignment: CDR1 LGHNA and CDR2 YNFKEQ. The trim removed 5 bases at V and 7 bases at J, leaving 9 bases unmatched. The CDR3 sequence is 15 residues long. The CDR3 DNA sequence: TGTGCCAGCAGCTTCCGGGACAGGGACGTGAATGAGCAGTTCTTC. As protein: CASSFRDRDVNEQFF.

This clonotype was counted between two and nine times. The rearrangement links TRBV6-1 to TRBJ2-3; 10 bases fit TRBD2. This CDR3 contains 14 residues. CDR1 and CDR2 from the germline V gene are MNHNS and SASEGT. V shed 10 bases and J 0 bases; nucleotides not matched to a gene: 4. Written as DNA, the CDR3 is TGTGCCACCTTACTAGCGGGAAGCACAGATACGCAGTATTTT. As protein: CATLLAGSTDTQYF.

This chain joins TRBV7-9 and TRBJ2-7; perhaps TRBD2 as D (5 bases). There are 13 residues in the CDR3. Trimming shortened V by 2 bases and J by 6 bases, and 11 bases separated the two germline ends. The germline gives CDR1 SEHNR, CDR2 FQNEAQ (reference sequence). CDR3 in DNA: TGTGCCAGCAGCTTATATCGGGAATCCGAGCAGTACTTC. Its protein product is CASSLYRESEQYF.

CDR3 sequence reads: CSVVSALSSTDTQYF. The CDR3, as DNA: TGCAGCGTTGTATCTGCACTCTCTAGCACAGATACGCAGTATTTT. The chain joins TRBV29-1 to TRBJ2-3; D is unresolved. Trimming shortened V by 4 bases and J by 0 bases, and 14 bases separated the two germline ends. In germline, CDR1 is SQVTM, CDR2 ANQGSEA. The CDR3 has 15 residues.

This clonotype showed up just a few times. The rearrangement uses TRBV6-1 and TRBJ2-1; 13 bases are shared with TRBD2. V trimming: 5 bases; J trimming: 7 bases; junction bases outside the gene matches: 8. The CDR3 is 16 amino acids. Germline assignment: CDR1 MNHNS and CDR2 SASEGT. CDR3 coding DNA: TGTGCCAGCAGTCTTAGGACTAGCGGGAGTATGAATGAGCAGTTCTTC. Encoded protein: CASSLRTSGSMNEQFF.

The chain carries TRBV10-3 and TRBJ1-2; D gene uncertain. This CDR3 has 12 residues. The V and J ends lost 0 bases and 8 bases respectively, with 7 bases between them. Looked up from germline, CDR1 is ENHRY and CDR2 is SYGVKD. In nucleotides, the CDR3 is TGTGCCATCAGTGAGTCGACTCGGGGCTACACCTTC. As protein: CAISESTRGYTF.

V gene TRBV27 combines with J gene TRBJ2-1; no reliable D call. CDR3 length equals 13 residues. V lost 2 bases and J 7 bases, leaving 9 bases between the germline ends. CDR1 and CDR2 (germline): MNHEY, SMNVEV (reference sequence). CDR3 DNA: TGTGCCAGCAGTTTAGACCTTGGGAATGAGCAGTTCTTC. Translation: CASSLDLGNEQFF.

The V and J genes are TRBV24-1 and TRBJ2-3; no clear D. The CDR3 sequence is 14 residues long. Germline CDR1 KGHDR, CDR2 SFDVKD. V was pared by 8 bases and J by 1 base, with 12 bases between. Here the CDR3 reads CATMDQDGTDTQYF. CDR3 DNA: TGTGCCACCATGGACCAAGATGGCACAGATACGCAGTATTTT.

V usage is TRBV6-2 or TRBV6-3 and J usage is TRBJ1-6; D not certain. This CDR3 is 14 amino acids long. The germline CDR1 and CDR2 sequences are MNHEY and SVGEGT. V gave up 6 bases and J gave up 11 bases, with 17 bases separating them. Written as DNA, the CDR3 is TGTGCCAGCAGGACCGGAGGAGAGAGTCCACCCCTCCACTTT. This gives the protein CASRTGGESPPLHF.

This clonotype was seen many times. The chain combines TRBV6-1 with TRBJ1-1; TRBD1 agrees at 8 bases. The CDR3 runs 13 residues. V lost 4 bases and J lost 4; bases outside the gene matches: 2. Per the germline V gene, CDR1 is MNHNS and CDR2 is SASEGT. In nucleotides, the CDR3 is TGTGCCAGCAGTGTTGACAGGGGCACTGAAGCTTTCTTT. As protein: CASSVDRGTEAFF.

This clonotype was counted between two and nine times. The J gene is TRBJ2-7, the V gene TRBV4-1; D perhaps matches TRBD1 (5 bases). From germline, CDR1 is MGHRA and CDR2 YSYEKL. V was clipped by 1 base and J by 2 bases, with 15 bases between them. The CDR3 is 16 residues long. In nucleotides, the CDR3 is TGCGCCAGCAGCCAAGTTCTCAGGGTGCCAGCCTACGAGCAGTACTTC. Its translation: CASSQVLRVPAYEQYF.

This clonotype was counted between two and nine times. V is TRBV7-2 and J is TRBJ2-3; D unclear. The V and J ends lost 3 bases and 6 bases respectively, with 16 bases between them. This CDR3 contains 15 residues. Germline loops: CDR1 SGHTA, CDR2 FQGNSA. In nucleotides, the CDR3 is TGTGCCAGCAGCTTTGGCGCTCCCGCCTCCGATACGCAGTATTTT. The encoded protein is CASSFGAPASDTQYF.

This chain joins TRBV7-2 and TRBJ2-1, with unresolved D. The V and J ends lost 1 base and 5 bases respectively, with 6 bases between them. The CDR3 runs 13 residues. The germline V gene encodes CDR1 SGHTA and CDR2 FQGNSA. The CDR3 nucleotides read TGTGCCAGCAGCTTAGTCCGCAACAATGAGCAGTTCTTC. Translating gives CASSLVRNNEQFF.

The count of this clonotype is one. This chain links TRBV10-3 with TRBJ2-3; possible D gene TRBD2, 5 bases. The germline gives CDR1 ENHRY, CDR2 SYGVKD. V gave up 10 bases and J gave up 4 bases, with 9 bases separating them. This CDR3 is built from 11 residues. CDR3 sequence (DNA): TGTGCCACGGAGGCGTCAGATACGCAGTATTTT. Amino acid sequence: CATEASDTQYF.

The V call is TRBV6-2 or TRBV6-3, the J call TRBJ2-1, with 8 positions matching TRBD2. The length of the CDR3 is 14 residues. After removal of 6 bases from V and 8 bases from J, the junction contained 9 bases not matched to a gene. Germline CDR1 reads MNHEY; CDR2 reads SVGEGT. The CDR3 nucleotides read TGTGCCAGCAGCATCCCGGGAGGGCCCTATGAGCAGTTCTTC. Translating it yields CASSIPGGPYEQFF.

The rearrangement uses TRBV6-1 and TRBJ1-2; D ambiguous. V was shortened by 6 bases and J by 5 bases, with 19 bases between the two germline ends. CDR1 and CDR2 (germline): MNHNS, SASEGT. The CDR3 is 15 residues long. In DNA form, the CDR3 reads TGTGCCAGCAGCAAGAATCCGGCGTCTAGATATGGCTACACCTTC. Protein product: CASSKNPASRYGYTF.

V usage is TRBV20-1 and J usage is TRBJ2-5, with D possibly matching TRBD2 (5 bases). The CDR3 has 13 residues. The ends were cut back, 5 bases at V and 1 base at J, with 11 bases in the middle. Germline V lookup: CDR1 DFQATT, CDR2 SNEGSKA (reference sequence). CDR3 sequence reads: CSAVSVLQETQYF. The CDR3 DNA reads as TGCAGTGCTGTTAGCGTACTCCAAGAGACCCAGTACTTC.

This clonotype occurred a few times. The chain uses TRBV10-3 and TRBJ2-3; TRBD2 matches at 10 bases. CDR3 length: 13 amino acids. Germline assignment: CDR1 ENHRY and CDR2 SYGVKD. V dropped 5 bases and J dropped 5; count of bases not matched to a gene: 1. The CDR3 here is CAISSSGRDTQYF. In DNA form, the CDR3 reads TGTGCCATCAGTTCTAGCGGGAGAGATACGCAGTATTTT.

For this clonotype: A read error may account for a junction end that differs from germline. This rearrangement joins TRBV28 to TRBJ2-7; D is perhaps TRBD1 (6 bases). The length of the CDR3 is 16 residues. Germline V lookup: CDR1 MDHEN, CDR2 SYDVKM. The CDR3 here is CAISYSSGGLSYEQYF. In DNA, the CDR3 is TGTGCCATCAGTTACTCGAGTGGGGGCCTCTCCTACGAGCAGTACTTC.